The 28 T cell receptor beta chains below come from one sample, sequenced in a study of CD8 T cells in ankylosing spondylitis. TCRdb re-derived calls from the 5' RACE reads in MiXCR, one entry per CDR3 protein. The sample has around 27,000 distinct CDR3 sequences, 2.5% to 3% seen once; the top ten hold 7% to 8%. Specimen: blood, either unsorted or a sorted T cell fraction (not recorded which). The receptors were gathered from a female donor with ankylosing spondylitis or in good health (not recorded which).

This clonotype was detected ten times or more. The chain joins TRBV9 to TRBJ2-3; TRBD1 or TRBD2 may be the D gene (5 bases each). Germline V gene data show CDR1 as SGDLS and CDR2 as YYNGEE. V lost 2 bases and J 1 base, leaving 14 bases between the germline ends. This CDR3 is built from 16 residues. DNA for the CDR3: TGTGCCAGCAGCGTGGGATCGAGGGGACGCACAGATACGCAGTATTTT. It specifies CASSVGSRGRTDTQYF. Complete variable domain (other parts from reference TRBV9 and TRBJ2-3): DSGVTQTPKHLITATGQRVTLRCSPRSGDLSVYWYQQSLDQGLQFLIQYYNGEERAKGNILERFSAQQFPDLHSELNLSSLELGDSALYFCASSVGSRGRTDTQYFGPGTRLTVL.

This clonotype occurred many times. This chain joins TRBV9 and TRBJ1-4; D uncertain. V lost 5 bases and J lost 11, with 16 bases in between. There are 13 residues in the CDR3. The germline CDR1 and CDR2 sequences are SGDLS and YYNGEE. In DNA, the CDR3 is TGTGCCAGCAGTAGGACTGGCTTTGAGAAACTGTTTTTT. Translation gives CASSRTGFEKLFF.

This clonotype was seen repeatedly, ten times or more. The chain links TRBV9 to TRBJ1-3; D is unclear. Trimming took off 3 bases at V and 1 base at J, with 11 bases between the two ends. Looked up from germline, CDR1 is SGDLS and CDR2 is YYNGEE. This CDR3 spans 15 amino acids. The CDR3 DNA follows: TGTGCCAGCAGCGCCGAGACTTTATCTGGAAACACCATATATTTT. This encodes CASSAETLSGNTIYF.

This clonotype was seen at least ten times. CDR3: CASSVTGSDEQYF. The CDR3 nucleotides are TGTGCCAGCAGCGTGACAGGGTCTGACGAGCAGTACTTC. V gene TRBV9 combines with J gene TRBJ2-7; 7 bases match TRBD1. Germline CDR1 and CDR2: SGDLS and YYNGEE. The ends lost 2 bases at V and 5 bases at J; junction bases unmatched: 4. The CDR3 is 13 residues long.

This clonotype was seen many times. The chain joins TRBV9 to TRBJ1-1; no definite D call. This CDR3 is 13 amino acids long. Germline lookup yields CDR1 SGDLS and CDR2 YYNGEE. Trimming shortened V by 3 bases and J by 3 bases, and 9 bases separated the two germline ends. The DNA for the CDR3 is TGTGCCAGCAGCGCCGCGGGTTACACTGAAGCTTTCTTT. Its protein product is CASSAAGYTEAFF.

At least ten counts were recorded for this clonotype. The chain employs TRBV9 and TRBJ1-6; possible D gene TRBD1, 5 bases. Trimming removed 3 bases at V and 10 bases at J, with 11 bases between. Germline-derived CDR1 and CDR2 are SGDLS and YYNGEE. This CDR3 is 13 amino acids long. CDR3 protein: CASSGGVGSPLHF. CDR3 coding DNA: TGTGCCAGCAGCGGGGGGGTAGGGTCACCCCTCCACTTT. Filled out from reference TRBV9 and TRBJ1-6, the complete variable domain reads DSGVTQTPKHLITATGQRVTLRCSPRSGDLSVYWYQQSLDQGLQFLIQYYNGEERAKGNILERFSAQQFPDLHSELNLSSLELGDSALYFCASSGGVGSPLHFGNGTRLTVT.

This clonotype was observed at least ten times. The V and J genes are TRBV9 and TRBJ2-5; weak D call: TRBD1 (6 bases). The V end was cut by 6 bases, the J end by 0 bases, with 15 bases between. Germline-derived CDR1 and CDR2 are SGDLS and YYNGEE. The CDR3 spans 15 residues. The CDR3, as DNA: TGTGCCAGCACCAACGGACAGTCTTACCAAGAGACCCAGTACTTC. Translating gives CASTNGQSYQETQYF.

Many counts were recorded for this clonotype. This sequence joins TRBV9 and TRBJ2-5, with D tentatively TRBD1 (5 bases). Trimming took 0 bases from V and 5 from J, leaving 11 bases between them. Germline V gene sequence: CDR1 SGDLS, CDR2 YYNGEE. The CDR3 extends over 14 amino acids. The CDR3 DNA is TGTGCCAGCAGCGTAGGCCCAGGGATGGAGACCCAGTACTTC. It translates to CASSVGPGMETQYF.

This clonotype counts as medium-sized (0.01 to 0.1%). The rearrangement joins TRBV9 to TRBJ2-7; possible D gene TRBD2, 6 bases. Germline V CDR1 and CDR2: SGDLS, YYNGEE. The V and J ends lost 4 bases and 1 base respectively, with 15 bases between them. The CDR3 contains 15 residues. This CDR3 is CASSPLREVSYEQYF. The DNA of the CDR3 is TGTGCCAGCAGCCCCTTAAGGGAGGTATCCTACGAGCAGTACTTC.

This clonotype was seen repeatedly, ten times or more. The CDR3 here is CASSDPRLAGGPNEQFF. In nucleotides, the CDR3 is TGTGCCAGCAGCGACCCAAGACTAGCGGGGGGGCCCAATGAGCAGTTCTTC. V usage is TRBV9 and J usage is TRBJ2-1, with 14 bases identical to TRBD2. CDR1 and CDR2 (germline): SGDLS, YYNGEE. V shed 3 bases and J 6 bases; nucleotides not matched to a gene: 8. The CDR3 totals 17 residues.

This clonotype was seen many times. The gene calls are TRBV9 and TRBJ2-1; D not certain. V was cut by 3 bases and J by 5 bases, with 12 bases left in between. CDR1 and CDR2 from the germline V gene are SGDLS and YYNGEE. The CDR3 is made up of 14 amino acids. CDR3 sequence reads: CASSEGPTDNEQFF. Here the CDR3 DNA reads TGTGCCAGCAGCGAGGGCCCCACCGACAATGAGCAGTTCTTC.

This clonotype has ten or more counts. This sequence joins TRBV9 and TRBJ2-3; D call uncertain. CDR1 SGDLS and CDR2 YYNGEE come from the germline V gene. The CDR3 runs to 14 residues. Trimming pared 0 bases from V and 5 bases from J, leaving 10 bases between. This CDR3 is CASSVGPVEDTQYF. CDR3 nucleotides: TGTGCCAGCAGCGTAGGCCCCGTGGAAGATACGCAGTATTTT.

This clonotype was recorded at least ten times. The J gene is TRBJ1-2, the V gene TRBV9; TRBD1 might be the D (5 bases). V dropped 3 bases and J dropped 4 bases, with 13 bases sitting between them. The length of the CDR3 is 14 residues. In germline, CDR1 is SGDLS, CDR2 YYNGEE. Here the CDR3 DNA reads TGTGCCAGCAGCGCAACCGGGGGAGGCTATGGCTACACCTTC. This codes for CASSATGGGYGYTF.

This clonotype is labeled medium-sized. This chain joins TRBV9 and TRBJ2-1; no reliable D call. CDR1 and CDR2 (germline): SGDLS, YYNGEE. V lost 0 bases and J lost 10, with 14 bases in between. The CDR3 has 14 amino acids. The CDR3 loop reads CASSVVGFPTEQFF. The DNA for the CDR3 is TGTGCCAGCAGCGTAGTCGGGTTCCCAACGGAGCAGTTCTTC.

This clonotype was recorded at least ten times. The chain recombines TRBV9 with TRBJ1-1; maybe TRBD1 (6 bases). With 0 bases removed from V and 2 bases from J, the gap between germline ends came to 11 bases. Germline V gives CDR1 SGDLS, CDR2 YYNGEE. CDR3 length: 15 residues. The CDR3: CASSVEGGVNTEAFF. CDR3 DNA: TGTGCCAGCAGCGTAGAAGGGGGAGTCAACACTGAAGCTTTCTTT.

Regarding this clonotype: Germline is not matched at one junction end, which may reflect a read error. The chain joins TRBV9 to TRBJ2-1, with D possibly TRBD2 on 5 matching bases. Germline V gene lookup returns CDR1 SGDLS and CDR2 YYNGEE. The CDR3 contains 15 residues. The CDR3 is CASTVGVEDENEQFF. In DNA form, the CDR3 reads TGTGCCAGCACCGTAGGAGTGGAGGATGAGAATGAGCAGTTCTTC.

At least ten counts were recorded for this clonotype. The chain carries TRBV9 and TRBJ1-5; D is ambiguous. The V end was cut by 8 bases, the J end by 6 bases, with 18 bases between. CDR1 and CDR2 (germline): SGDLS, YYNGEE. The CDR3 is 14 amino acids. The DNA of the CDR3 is TGTGCCAGTGGGGAAGGGTCCGTGCCTCAGCCCCAGCATTTT. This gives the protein CASGEGSVPQPQHF.

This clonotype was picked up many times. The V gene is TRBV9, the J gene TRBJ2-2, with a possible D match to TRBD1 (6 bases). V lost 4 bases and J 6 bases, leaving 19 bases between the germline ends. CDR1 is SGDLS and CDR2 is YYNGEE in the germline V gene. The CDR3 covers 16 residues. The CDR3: CASSPQQGMLAGELFF. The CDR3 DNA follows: TGTGCCAGCAGCCCGCAACAGGGAATGTTAGCCGGGGAGCTGTTTTTT.

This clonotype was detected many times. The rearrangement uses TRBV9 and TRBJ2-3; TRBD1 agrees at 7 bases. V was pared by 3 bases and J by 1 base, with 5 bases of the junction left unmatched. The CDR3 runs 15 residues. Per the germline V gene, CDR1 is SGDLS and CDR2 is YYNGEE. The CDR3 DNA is TGTGCCAGCAGCGGAGGGGGCGCGGGCACAGATACGCAGTATTTT. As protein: CASSGGGAGTDTQYF. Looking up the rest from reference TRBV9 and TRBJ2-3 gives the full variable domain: DSGVTQTPKHLITATGQRVTLRCSPRSGDLSVYWYQQSLDQGLQFLIQYYNGEERAKGNILERFSAQQFPDLHSELNLSSLELGDSALYFCASSGGGAGTDTQYFGPGTRLTVL.

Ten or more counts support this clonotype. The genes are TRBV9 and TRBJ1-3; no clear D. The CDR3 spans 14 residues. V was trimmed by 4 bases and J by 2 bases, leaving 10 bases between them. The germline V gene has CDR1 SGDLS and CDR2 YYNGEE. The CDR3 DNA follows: TGTGCCAGCAGCCTTGATGGGGCTGGAAACACCATATATTTT. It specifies CASSLDGAGNTIYF.

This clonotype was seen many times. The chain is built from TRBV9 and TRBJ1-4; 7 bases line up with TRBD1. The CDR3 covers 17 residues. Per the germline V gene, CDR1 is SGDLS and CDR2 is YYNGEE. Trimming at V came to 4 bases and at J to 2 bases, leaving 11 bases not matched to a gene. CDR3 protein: CASSPHVPGQTNEKLFF. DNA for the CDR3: TGTGCCAGCAGCCCTCACGTACCGGGACAGACTAATGAAAAACTGTTTTTT.

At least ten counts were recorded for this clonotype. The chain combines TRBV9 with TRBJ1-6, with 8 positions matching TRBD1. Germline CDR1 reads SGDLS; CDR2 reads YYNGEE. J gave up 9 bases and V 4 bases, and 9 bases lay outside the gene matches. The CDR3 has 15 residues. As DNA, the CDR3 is TGTGCCAGCAGCTCAGGACAGGGAGGAACTTCACCCCTCCACTTT. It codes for CASSSGQGGTSPLHF. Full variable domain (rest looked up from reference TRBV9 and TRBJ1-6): DSGVTQTPKHLITATGQRVTLRCSPRSGDLSVYWYQQSLDQGLQFLIQYYNGEERAKGNILERFSAQQFPDLHSELNLSSLELGDSALYFCASSSGQGGTSPLHFGNGTRLTVT.

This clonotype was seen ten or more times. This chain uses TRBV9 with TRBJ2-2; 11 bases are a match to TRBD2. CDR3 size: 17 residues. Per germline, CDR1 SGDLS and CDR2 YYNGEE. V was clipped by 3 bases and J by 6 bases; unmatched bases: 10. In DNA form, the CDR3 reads TGTGCCAGCAGCGGTGGTCTGGGTAGCGGGAGGGCCGGGGAGCTGTTTTTT. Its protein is CASSGGLGSGRAGELFF. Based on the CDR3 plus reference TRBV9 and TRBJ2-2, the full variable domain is DSGVTQTPKHLITATGQRVTLRCSPRSGDLSVYWYQQSLDQGLQFLIQYYNGEERAKGNILERFSAQQFPDLHSELNLSSLELGDSALYFCASSGGLGSGRAGELFFGEGSRLTVL.

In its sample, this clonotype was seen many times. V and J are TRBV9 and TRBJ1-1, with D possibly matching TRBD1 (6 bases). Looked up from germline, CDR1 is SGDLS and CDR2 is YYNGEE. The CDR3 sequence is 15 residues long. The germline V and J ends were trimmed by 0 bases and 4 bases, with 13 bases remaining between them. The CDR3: CASSVVGGAITEAFF. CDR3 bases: TGTGCCAGCAGCGTAGTGGGGGGGGCGATCACTGAAGCTTTCTTT.

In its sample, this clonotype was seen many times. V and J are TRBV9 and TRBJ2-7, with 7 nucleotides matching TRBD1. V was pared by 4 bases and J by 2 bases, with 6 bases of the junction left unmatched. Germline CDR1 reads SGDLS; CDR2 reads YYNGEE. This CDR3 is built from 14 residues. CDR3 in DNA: TGTGCCAGCAGCACCCGGGACAGTACCTACGAGCAGTACTTC. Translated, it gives CASSTRDSTYEQYF.

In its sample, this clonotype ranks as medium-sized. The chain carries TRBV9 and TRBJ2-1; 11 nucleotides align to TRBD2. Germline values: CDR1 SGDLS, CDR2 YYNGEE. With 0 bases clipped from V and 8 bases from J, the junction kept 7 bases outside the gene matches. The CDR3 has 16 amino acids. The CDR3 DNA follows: TGTGCCAGCAGCGTAGGGGTAGCGGGGGGGCAAGATGAGCAGTTCTTC. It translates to CASSVGVAGGQDEQFF.

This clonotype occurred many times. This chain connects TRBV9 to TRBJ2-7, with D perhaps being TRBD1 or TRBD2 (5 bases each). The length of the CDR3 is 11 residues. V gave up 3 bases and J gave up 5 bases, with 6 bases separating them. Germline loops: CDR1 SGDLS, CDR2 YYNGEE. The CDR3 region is CASSGGHEQYF. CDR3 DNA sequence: TGTGCCAGCAGCGGGGGACACGAGCAGTACTTC. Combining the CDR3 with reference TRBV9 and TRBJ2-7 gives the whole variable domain DSGVTQTPKHLITATGQRVTLRCSPRSGDLSVYWYQQSLDQGLQFLIQYYNGEERAKGNILERFSAQQFPDLHSELNLSSLELGDSALYFCASSGGHEQYFGPGTRLTVT.

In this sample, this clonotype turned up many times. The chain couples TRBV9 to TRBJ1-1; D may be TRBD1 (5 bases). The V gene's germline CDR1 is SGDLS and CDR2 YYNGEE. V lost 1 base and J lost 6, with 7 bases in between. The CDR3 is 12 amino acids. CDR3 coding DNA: TGTGCCAGCAGCGTAACAGGCGCTGAAGCTTTCTTT. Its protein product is CASSVTGAEAFF.